This T cell receptor (beta chain) was documented in a study of blood T cell repertoires in COVID-19 (TCRdb year 2020). Looking at the study overall: Collaborator samples came from the United States, Italy and Spain and covered acute and convalescent phases of COVID-19. The prospective study material was composed of cDNA or gDNA derived from T cells, B-cell-depleted T cells, or PBMCs. The dataset comprised deeply sampled blood TCRbeta repertoires from subjects exposed to, actively infected with, or recovered from COVID-19. The repertoires were released in a freely available public database intended as a resource for research on the immune response to SARS-CoV-2. Samples were obtained from the ongoing ImmuneRACE study (first 160 participants) and from approximately 1,200 subjects provided by 6 global collaborators. A de-identified subject ID, COVID-19 status, age in years and sex were almost always included in the sample metadata. Where available, HLA class I and class II types were obtained from metadata supplied by the sample provider rather than from assay-based typing.

Summary of the overall study and its limitations: The amount of clinical and demographic metadata varied by source and participant and was provided uncurated.

TCRbeta CDR3 regions were amplified from genomic DNA by means of the immunoSEQ Assay, a bias-controlled multiplex PCR. Per the authors' processing: Within the assay, amplification of reference gene primers was used to estimate how many nucleated cells each sample contained. To quantify the absolute abundance of each unique TCRbeta CDR3 rearrangement, sequence reads were collapsed and filtered. For each sample, productive Simpson clonality was calculated by taking the square root of Simpson's diversity index across productive rearrangements. TCRdb limited this immuneACCESS table to in-frame rearrangements with V and J called. A share of clones is missing; checked studies link under half to unresolved V genes, and the rest is unexplained. V and J calls and clone size follow that table, whereas D and trimming were derived from the DNA. This sample holds approximately 70,000 clones; about 86% were observed only once. Roughly 4.7% of the sample is in the top ten clones.

Concerning this clone itself: Its binding antigen is unknown. Base qualities are not at hand, and no much larger clone is one base apart.

Whole blood was collected in K2EDTA tubes by collaborating institutions according to the institutions' own protocols. Collaborator samples were shipped for TCRbeta analysis as frozen whole blood, isolated PBMCs, or DNA extracted from either sample type. The sequencing input was peripheral blood. The sequence derives from a woman aged 55-69 years with acute or convalescent COVID-19.

The DNA sequence is given as TGCGCCAGCAGCTTGGAGGGGACAGGGGTCTACGAGCAGTACTTC. Its product reads: CASSLEGTGVYEQYF. The rearranged segments are TRBV5-1 and TRBJ2-7; 10 bases in the middle match TRBD1. Reading the germline V gene gives CDR1 SGHRS and CDR2 YFSETQ. Germline trimming: 0 bases from V, 3 bases from J; junction bases outside gene matches: 3. The CDR3 contains 15 residues, cysteine and phenylalanine counted. The entry retains the CDR3 DNA only, 45 bases that are in frame from base 1.